The 2 T cell receptor beta chains below all came from one sample that was sequenced in a study of T cell repertoires in aging, cancer and after chemotherapy. Multiplex touch-down PCR with TRB-A/B primers amplified rearranged V-D-J TRB sequences. TCRdb re-derived calls from the multiplex PCR reads in MiXCR, one entry per CDR3 protein. The sample has some 8,900 distinct CDR3 sequences; around a third are singletons. TCR beta rearrangements were amplified from peripheral blood genomic DNA. Sequences were obtained from blood. All receptors derive from a human donor in good health.

This chain links TRBV19 with TRBJ1-2; D is perhaps TRBD1 (5 bases). V was shortened by 5 bases and J by 2 bases, with 9 bases between the two germline ends. This CDR3 comprises 13 residues. The germline V gene has CDR1 LNHDA and CDR2 SQIVND (reference sequence). This CDR3 is CASSYRGNYGYTF. CDR3 DNA sequence: TGTGCCAGTAGTTATCGGGGCAACTATGGCTACACCTTC.

This clonotype appeared once. The chain uses TRBV11-1 and TRBJ2-7, with TRBD1 identical over 7 bases. Germline loops: CDR1 SGHAT, CDR2 FQDESV (reference sequence). The CDR3 has 16 residues. The V gene end was trimmed by 4 bases and the J gene end by 1 base; junction bases not matched to a gene: 10. CDR3 sequence: CASSSQGGSLSYEQYF. Here the CDR3 DNA reads TGTGCCAGCAGCTCCCAAGGGGGCTCGCTGTCCTACGAGCAGTACTTC. Variable domain in full (rest from reference TRBV11-1 and TRBJ2-7): EAEVAQSPRYKITEKSQAVAFWCDPISGHATLYWYRQILGQGPELLVQFQDESVVDDSQLPKDRFSAERLKGVDSTLKIQPAELGDSAMYLCASSSQGGSLSYEQYFGPGTRLTVT.